This entry describes one TCR beta chain. Antigen specificity is unknown. This entry is derived from a study of regulatory T cells in long-lasting Graves disease. With iRepertoire HTBI primers and Arm-PCR of CDR3 regions, TCR beta libraries were built. TCRdb analysed the multiplex PCR reads with MiXCR anew, one entry per CDR3 protein. The repertoire has around 450,000 distinct CDR3 sequences, about 22% of them found once; the top ten carry roughly 7.7%. This CDR3 comprises 16 residues. After removal of 0 bases from V and 9 bases from J, the junction contained 9 bases not matched to a gene. Germline V gene sequence: CDR1 LNHDA, CDR2 SQIVND (reference sequence). Time point given: persistent/refractory GD, antithyroid drugs over 5 years with positive TRAb. The TCR library was made from RNA that had been extracted from PBMCs in TRIzol. General study points: Newly diagnosed disease favored TRBV20-1 and TRBJ2-1 over persistent disease.

This clonotype was obtained from a female donor with Graves disease. V and J are TRBV19 and TRBJ2-1, with 9 nucleotides matching TRBD2. The sample was peripheral blood mononuclear cells (PBMCs), taken when the disease was refractory, from a patient treated with antithyroid drugs. CDR3 loop: CASSIDGAGGRGEQFF. As DNA, the CDR3 is TGTGCCAGTAGTATAGATGGGGCGGGGGGGCGTGGTGAGCAGTTCTTC.